Shown below are 19 T cell receptor beta chains from a single sample sequenced in a study of T cells in Graves' hyperthyroidism and ophthalmopathy (dated by TCRdb to the late 2010s). Libraries came from multiplex PCR. Reads for this sample came from an Illumina HiSeq 2000. Amplification of TCR beta CDR3 regions was carried out from RNA transcripts. The TCR CDR3 was subjected to a first round of RT-PCR using the HTBI primer set and the Qiagen OneStep RT-PCR kit. TCRdb reworked the public reads: Q25 trimming with fastp, MiXCR clone assembly, productive beta chains retained. Every entry covers one CDR3 protein and lists the most common genes and DNA from its rows. This sample holds some 690,000 distinct CDR3 sequences; around 15% were observed only once. Of the sample, less than 20% falls within the top ten clones. Sequenced: blood. The origin of the receptors is a man aged 50 or older with Graves' hyperthyroidism.

This clonotype was counted ten times or more. V gene TRBV11-2 combines with J gene TRBJ2-1; 8 nucleotides line up with TRBD1. CDR3 length: 18 amino acids. The ends lost 3 bases at V and 4 bases at J; junction bases unmatched: 14. Germline values: CDR1 SGHAT, CDR2 FQNNGV. CDR3 in DNA: TGTGCCAGCAGCTTCTTCGGGGGCGGACAGGGACCTTACAATGAGCAGTTCTTC. Translation gives CASSFFGGGQGPYNEQFF.

CDR3 loop: CASRGPLRDTEAFF. CDR3 DNA sequence: TGCGCCAGCAGGGGACCACTTAGGGACACTGAAGCTTTCTTT. The J gene is TRBJ1-1, the V gene TRBV4-1, with a weak D call TRBD1 (5 bases). Trimming removed 6 bases from V and 3 bases from J, with 14 bases in between. The germline V gene encodes CDR1 MGHRA and CDR2 YSYEKL. The CDR3 length is 14 residues.

This clonotype appeared many times. The chain uses TRBV2 and TRBJ1-2; 8 positions match TRBD1. The J segment lost 7 bases and the V segment lost 4 bases, leaving 8 bases of the junction unmatched. The CDR3 runs to 14 residues. Germline V gene lookup returns CDR1 SNHLY and CDR2 FYNNEI. CDR3 amino acids: CASSVSQGAAGYTF. CDR3 in DNA: TGTGCCAGCAGTGTGTCTCAGGGGGCGGCTGGCTACACCTTC.

This chain uses TRBV3-1 with TRBJ2-2, with 7 nucleotides matching TRBD2. Germline lookup yields CDR1 LGHDT and CDR2 YNNKEL (reference sequence). V lost 3 bases and J lost 4; bases outside the gene matches: 8. The CDR3 runs to 16 residues. CDR3: CASSQAGVSGTGELFF. The CDR3 coding sequence is TGTGCCAGCAGCCAGGCGGGAGTATCGGGCACCGGGGAGCTGTTTTTT. Supplemented by reference TRBV3-1 and TRBJ2-2, the full variable domain reads DTAVSQTPKYLVTQMGNDKSIKCEQNLGHDTMYWYKQDSKKFLKIMFSYNNKELIINETVPNRFSPKSPDKAHLNLHINSLELGDSAVYFCASSQAGVSGTGELFFGEGSRLTVL.

The chain joins TRBV2 to TRBJ1-5; 9 bases agree with TRBD1. Germline V gene lookup returns CDR1 SNHLY and CDR2 FYNNEI. The trim removed 7 bases at V and 3 bases at J, leaving 13 bases unmatched. The CDR3 loop spans 17 amino acids. The CDR3 sequence: CASTWGWDRASNQPQHF. The DNA for the CDR3 is TGTGCCAGCACCTGGGGGTGGGACAGGGCTTCCAATCAGCCCCAGCATTTT.

This clonotype was detected ten times or more. The chain has TRBV24-1 and TRBJ1-1; D ambiguous. The CDR3 has 12 amino acids. V shed 3 bases and J shed 5 bases, with 6 bases lying between them. Germline V gene lookup returns CDR1 KGHDR and CDR2 SFDVKD. CDR3 sequence reads: CATSDSGTEAFF. The CDR3 nucleotides are TGTGCCACCAGTGATAGTGGGACTGAAGCTTTCTTT.

This clonotype has more than one count but fewer than ten. This may be a read error: a much more frequent sequence differs by one nucleotide. CDR3 residues: CASRRTGANEKPFF. CDR3 nucleotides: TGTGCCAGCAGGCGGACAGGGGCTAATGAAAAACCGTTTTTT. The chain links TRBV27 to TRBJ1-4; 9 nucleotides line up with TRBD1. This CDR3 spans 14 amino acids. Germline CDR1 and CDR2: MNHEY and SMNVEV (reference sequence).

This clonotype has ten or more counts. V gene TRBV20-1 combines with J gene TRBJ2-7; the D gene could be TRBD1 or TRBD2 (6 bases each). This CDR3 contains 16 residues. From germline, CDR1 is DFQATT and CDR2 SNEGSKA (reference sequence). The V and J ends lost 6 bases and 3 bases respectively, with 24 bases between them. The CDR3 region is CSAIRPTGTLNYEQYF. The CDR3 nucleotides read TGCAGTGCCATTCGGCCTACAGGGACTTTGAACTACGAGCAGTACTTC.

This clonotype was observed many times. The V call is TRBV27, the J call TRBJ1-1; D is unclear. CDR3 size: 14 residues. The V and J ends lost 3 bases and 3 bases respectively, with 11 bases between them. From germline, CDR1 is MNHEY and CDR2 SMNVEV (reference sequence). CDR3: CASSLAERYTEAFF. The CDR3, as DNA: TGTGCCAGCAGTTTGGCCGAGAGGTACACTGAAGCTTTCTTT.

This clonotype occurred a few times. The chain employs TRBV7-2 and TRBJ2-7; the D gene is possibly TRBD2 (5 bases). Germline CDR1 and CDR2: SGHTA and FQGNSA. Trimming removed 6 bases from V and 5 bases from J, with 17 bases in between. The CDR3 is 14 amino acids. DNA of the CDR3: TGTGCCAGCAGTCCCACCGGGATCCCCCACGAGCAGTACTTC. Its protein product is CASSPTGIPHEQYF.

The V gene is TRBV5-1, the J gene TRBJ2-1; 9 bases match TRBD1. Germline lookup yields CDR1 SGHRS and CDR2 YFSETQ. J was trimmed by 7 bases and V by 5 bases; bases with no gene match: 10. CDR3 length: 15 residues. The CDR3, as DNA: TGCGCCAGCAGTTCTGACAGGGGGATAAATAATGAGCAGTTCTTC. It codes for CASSSDRGINNEQFF.

CDR3 residues: CASSTDGNSNQPQHF. The CDR3 coding sequence is TGTGCCAGCAGTACGGACGGTAATAGCAATCAGCCCCAGCATTTT. The genes are TRBV6-1 and TRBJ1-5; D remains ambiguous. Per the germline V gene, CDR1 is MNHNS and CDR2 is SASEGT. The CDR3 spans 15 residues. V gave up 5 bases and J gave up 0 bases, with 11 bases separating them.

The chain has TRBV7-9 and TRBJ1-5; D is possibly TRBD1 (6 bases). The CDR3 has 15 residues. With 1 base removed from V and 3 bases from J, the gap between germline ends came to 10 bases. Germline assignment: CDR1 SEHNR and CDR2 FQNEAQ (reference sequence). CDR3 bases: TGTGCCAGCAGCTTAGAGGGGGTCCTCAATCAGCCCCAGCATTTT. As protein: CASSLEGVLNQPQHF.

V usage is TRBV24-1 and J usage is TRBJ2-7; no firm D call. V shed 0 bases and J shed 6 bases, with 5 bases lying between them. The CDR3 extends over 12 amino acids. Germline CDR1 and CDR2: KGHDR and SFDVKD. The CDR3 DNA reads TGTGCCACCAGTGATTTGGGACGCGAGCAGTACTTC. Amino acid sequence: CATSDLGREQYF.

The chain is built from TRBV12-5 and TRBJ2-2; 7 nucleotides line up with TRBD2. The CDR3 covers 16 residues. From germline, CDR1 is LGHNT and CDR2 FRNRAP. Trimming cost V 3 bases and J 4 bases; bases outside gene matches: 8. CDR3 nucleotides: TGTGCTAGTGGTTTTGTTGCGGGAGAAAGCACCGGGGAGCTGTTTTTT. It codes for CASGFVAGESTGELFF.

This clonotype was seen more than once but under ten times. The J gene is TRBJ2-1, the V gene TRBV27, with 11 positions matching TRBD2. The germline gives CDR1 MNHEY, CDR2 SMNVEV (reference sequence). The CDR3 is 12 amino acids. The CDR3 nucleotides are TGTGGAACTAGCGGGAGCTTCAATGAGCAGTTCTTC. It specifies CGTSGSFNEQFF.

This clonotype occurred many times. This sequence joins TRBV28 and TRBJ2-7, with 10 bases identical to TRBD2. The trim removed 0 bases at V and 7 bases at J, leaving 6 bases unmatched. The CDR3 sequence is 15 residues long. Germline CDR1 and CDR2: MDHEN and SYDVKM. This CDR3 is CASSLWASGSSEQYF. The CDR3, as DNA: TGTGCCAGCAGTTTATGGGCTAGCGGGAGTAGTGAGCAGTACTTC. Together with reference TRBV28 and TRBJ2-7, the CDR3 gives the full variable domain: DVKVTQSSRYLVKRTGEKVFLECVQDMDHENMFWYRQDPGLGLRLIYFSYDVKMKEKGDIPEGYSVSREKKERFSLILESASTNQTSMYLCASSLWASGSSEQYFGPGTRLTVT.

The rearrangement links TRBV20-1 to TRBJ1-1; perhaps TRBD1 as D (6 bases). V was shortened by 0 bases and J by 5 bases, with 13 bases between the two germline ends. The germline V gene has CDR1 DFQATT and CDR2 SNEGSKA (reference sequence). This CDR3 has 14 residues. The CDR3 DNA reads as TGCAGTGCTAGAGATCCCGGGGGGGCGACTGAAGCTTTCTTT. Translating gives CSARDPGGATEAFF.

This clonotype was seen many times. The chain uses TRBV12-3 or TRBV12-4 and TRBJ1-1, with 7 bases that match TRBD1. V shed 7 bases and J 8 bases; nucleotides not matched to a gene: 13. CDR3 length: 14 amino acids. The CDR3 sequence is CASTLIGGAGEAFF. DNA of the CDR3: TGTGCCAGCACCCTTATAGGGGGCGCGGGGGAAGCTTTCTTT.